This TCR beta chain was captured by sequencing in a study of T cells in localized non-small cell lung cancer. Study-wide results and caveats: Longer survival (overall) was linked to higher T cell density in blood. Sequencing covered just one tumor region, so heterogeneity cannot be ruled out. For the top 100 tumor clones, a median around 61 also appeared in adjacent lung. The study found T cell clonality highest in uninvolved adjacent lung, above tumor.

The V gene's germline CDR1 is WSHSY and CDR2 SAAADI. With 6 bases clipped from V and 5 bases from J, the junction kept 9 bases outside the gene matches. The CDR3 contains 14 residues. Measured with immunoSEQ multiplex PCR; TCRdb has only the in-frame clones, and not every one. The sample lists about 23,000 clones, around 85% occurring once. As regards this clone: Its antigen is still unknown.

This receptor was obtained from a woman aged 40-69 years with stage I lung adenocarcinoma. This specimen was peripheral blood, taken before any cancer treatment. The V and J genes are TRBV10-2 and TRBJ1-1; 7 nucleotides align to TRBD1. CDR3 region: CASRETGRMTEAFF. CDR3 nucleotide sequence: TGCGCCAGCAGGGAGACAGGGAGGATGACTGAAGCTTTCTTT.